This T cell receptor beta chain comes out of a study of blood T cell repertoires in COVID-19 (dated by TCRdb to about 2020). Context from the whole study: Samples from collaborators originated in the United States, Italy and Spain and spanned both the acute and convalescent phases of COVID-19. The material from the prospective study consisted of cDNA or gDNA derived from T cells, B-cell-depleted T cells, or PBMCs. The dataset comprised deeply sampled blood TCRbeta repertoires from subjects exposed to, actively infected with, or recovered from COVID-19. The repertoires were released in a freely available public database intended as a resource for research on the immune response to SARS-CoV-2. The samples were drawn from the first 160 participants of the ongoing ImmuneRACE study and from 950 to 1,500 subjects provided by 6 global collaborators. A de-identified subject ID, COVID-19 status, age in years and sex were almost always included in the sample metadata. Where available, HLA class I and class II types were taken from metadata supplied by the sample provider and were not determined by assay-based typing. Overall study outcomes, separate from this receptor: The amount of clinical and demographic metadata varied by source and participant and was provided uncurated.

Note on this clone: The specificity of this receptor is unknown. No per-base quality is available; no much larger clone lies one base away.

The CDR3, from cysteine to phenylalanine, totals 16 residues. The sequence is cut down to CDR3 DNA, 48 bases in frame from base 1. Via the germline V gene, CDR1 is SGHRS and CDR2 YFSETQ. V loses 4 bases at its end and J loses 7 bases; junction bases beyond the gene matches: 7. At one collaborating source in Seattle, patients were enrolled during active infection and were followed longitudinally through the course of disease. Collaborating institutions collected whole blood in K2EDTA tubes following their own protocols. Collaborator samples were shipped for TCRbeta analysis as frozen whole blood, isolated PBMCs, or DNA extracted from either sample type. TCRbeta CDR3 regions were amplified from genomic DNA by means of the immunoSEQ Assay, a bias-controlled multiplex PCR. Per the authors' processing: Nucleated cell counts per sample were estimated from amplification of reference gene primers within the assay. To quantify the absolute abundance of each unique TCRbeta CDR3 rearrangement, sequence reads were collapsed and filtered. Productive Simpson clonality was computed per sample as the square root of Simpson's diversity index over productive rearrangements. The immuneACCESS repertoire file appears here via TCRdb, limited to in-frame rearrangements. These files lack a portion of the clones; in checked studies, under half of the deficit traces to unresolved V genes, and the cause of the others is not known. D and trimming come from the DNA, and the V and J calls and clone size come from that table. In this sample the table shows approximately 230,000 clones, around 89% of which occur a single time. Around 6.3% of the sample is in the top ten clones.

The chain couples TRBV5-1 to TRBJ1-6, and 11 junctional nucleotides match TRBD1. Input material: peripheral blood. This receptor was obtained from a woman in her twenties or thirties with COVID-19, enrolled during active disease. The CDR3 reads as follows: CASSPGTGGKNSPLHF. The nucleotide sequence reads as follows: TGCGCCAGCAGCCCCGGGACAGGGGGTAAGAATTCACCCCTCCACTTT.